This T cell receptor (beta chain) originates from a study of vaccination and CD4 T cells after COVID-19 (dated by TCRdb to 2021 to 2024). Study-level background: Convalescent patients had a positive SARS-CoV-2 result on nasal swab PCR, and of these patients, several had mild disease and one had severe disease. Six males and four females were included in the convalescent cohort, with two Hispanic individuals, seven Caucasians, two Asians and one multiracial person represented. Post-vaccine blood samples were obtained a median of around 74 days after the second vaccine dose, with a range of about 13 to 250 days. In ten to eleven COVID-19 convalescent patients and 4 infection-naive healthy vaccine recipients, the spike-specific CD4+ TCR repertoire before mRNA vaccination was compared with the repertoire after mRNA vaccination. Culture stimuli were overlapping spike peptide pools from SARS-CoV-2 and from the common cold coronaviruses HCoV-NL63, HCoV-OC43 and HCoV-229E. In control cultures, a CEFX viral epitope pool was used as positive control, an HIV-1 Nef peptide pool was used as negative control, or no peptide was added. Post-COVID blood samples were collected from convalescent patients a median of around 96 days after diagnosis, with a range of roughly 30 to 170 days. Participants received two doses of either the Pfizer-BioNTech BNT162b2 vaccine (n=8) or the Moderna mRNA-1273 vaccine (n=2).

This clonotype showed up just once. No antigen is known for it. Base quality data are lacking; no much larger clone is found one base away. One read alone is a weak basis. The method behind the library was PCR. DNA from cultured CD4+ T cells underwent TCR sequencing with the Oncomine TCR Beta short-read assay at the Johns Hopkins FTIC core. The QIAamp micro DNA kit was used to extract genomic DNA from the cultured CD4+ T cells. Oncomine TCR Beta libraries from cultured CD4+ T cells were pooled with unique dual indexes and sequenced on an Illumina iSeq 100. The authors processed their data as follows. Non-productive sequences were removed, and CDR3s that did not start with C, did not end with F or W, or were shorter than 7 amino acids were discarded. Antigen-specific clonotypes were identified with the MANAFEST web application by comparing peptide-stimulated wells with reference and other culture wells. An FDR below 0.05, an odds ratio above 5, and a productive frequency above 0.1% in at least two of three replicate wells were required for clones to be considered positive. Clonotypes that were significantly expanded in both SARS-CoV-2 spike wells and at least one common cold coronavirus spike condition were defined as cross-reactive. Similarity between CDR3 sequences was evaluated in R version 3.6.1 using Levenshtein distances (stringdist) and unrooted phylogenetic trees (ape). The public reads were run again by TCRdb, first through fastp at Q25 and then through MiXCR, and only productive beta chains were kept. Merged by CDR3 protein, the rows form single entries marked with the most common genes and DNA. Here the V and J calls rest on TCRdb's processing, not on the authors' analysis. In all, the sample holds more than 7,000 distinct CDR3 sequences, and 50% to 80% of those were seen once. The ten largest clonotypes hold more than 30% of the sample.

This specimen's treatment or condition label, interpreted: approximately nine-day PBMC culture with coronavirus spike peptide pools or control peptides (ViraFEST assay). The study used the ViraFEST assay, which expanded antigen-specific T cells with peptide pools and then identified expanded clonotypes by TCR sequencing. The positive SARS-CoV-2 PCR tests of the convalescent patients were dated from March to December 2020, before the Alpha, Beta and Delta variants emerged in the United States. PBMCs were cultured at approximately 2.1 million per well in IMDM supplemented with 5% human AB serum and 9.5 to 10 IU/ml IL-2, with approximately 9.5 ug/ml peptide pools added. On days 3 and 7, half of the culture medium was replaced with fresh IL-2-containing medium. After around 10 days of culture, CD4+ T cells were isolated by negative selection using the EasySep CD4+ T cell isolation kit. PBMCs were separated from whole blood using Ficoll-Paque Plus gradient centrifugation and then either used fresh or cryopreserved at -140C. Each culture condition was generally run in triplicate wells.

From its cysteine to its phenylalanine, the CDR3 spans 12 amino acids. Kept here is only the CDR3 DNA, which spans 36 bases and is read in frame from base 1. V was cut back by 5 bases and J by 2 bases, leaving a gap of 4 bases between them. CDR1 is given as SGHTA and CDR2 as FQGNSA, both from the germline V gene. Results and caveats for the whole study, not just this receptor: An increase in the median number of SARS-CoV-2-reactive clonotypes from roughly 20 after infection to some 38 after vaccination was observed, but the change was not found to be significant. Relatively few convalescent patients were included in the study, and early timepoints after natural infection were not analyzed. Among convalescent patients, a median around 86% of the SARS-CoV-2-reactive clones seen after vaccination appeared only after vaccination, which suggests priming specific to the vaccine. Of the vaccine-specific clones in convalescent patients, 304 of 307, or nearly all, reacted only to SARS-CoV-2 spike and did not cross-react with common cold coronaviruses.

The chain was built from TRBV7-2 and TRBJ2-1; the D gene is unclear. The sequence derives from a human donor who had recovered from COVID-19. The sequenced sample consisted of CD4+ T cells from blood, cultured in vitro. The DNA sequence is TGTGCCAGCAGCCTGCCCTACAATGAGCAGTTCTTC. It codes for CASSLPYNEQFF.